Included here is one T cell receptor (beta chain) sequence, with context. This entry comes from a study of shared clonotypes between healthy human individuals. This CDR3 spans 15 amino acids. Trimming removed 6 bases from V and 5 bases from J; junction bases left unmatched: 7. Germline loops: CDR1 WNHNN, CDR2 SYGVQD (reference sequence). TCRdb's copy holds only in-frame clones and misses some; the assay was immunoSEQ multiplex PCR. The data show about half a million clones, around 73% seen once. Sequencing was carried out using PBMCs. The sequence came from a woman aged 40-49 years in good health. Some clones in this sample may be carry-over from other donors' samples. The gene calls are TRBV10-1 and TRBJ2-1, with TRBD2 matching 10 bases. The CDR3 DNA is TGCGCCAGCAGGCCGGGACTAGCGAGCGACAATGAGCAGTTCTTC. It is translated as CASRPGLASDNEQFF.